This T cell receptor (beta chain) was found in a study of PD-1 blockade in classical Hodgkin lymphoma (dated by TCRdb to the early 2020s). A note on the overall study: Nivolumab dosing was 3 mg/kg intravenously every 2 weeks, continuing until either disease progression or unacceptable toxicity. The study used TCR beta sequencing and CyTOF to define a peripheral blood immune signature of response to PD-1 blockade in classical Hodgkin lymphoma.

This clone came up a few times. Its antigen is unknown. No base-level quality is on record; no much larger clone is a single base apart. According to the study, the label for this sample's time point signals: cycle 2 day 1 (C2D1) of nivolumab. Every trial patient had relapsed after autologous stem cell transplantation, and cohorts A, B and C differed in prior brentuximab vedotin exposure. The trial cohort included 50 to 60 patients with relapsed/refractory classical Hodgkin lymphoma, and each patient had a best overall response of complete response, partial response or progressive disease. Single-agent nivolumab was administered to trial patients in the multi-cohort phase II CheckMate 205 trial. An independent review committee assessed best overall response by applying the 2007 International Working Group response criteria. Trial PBMCs were obtained immediately prior to nivolumab initiation (C1D1) and on therapy at cycle 2 day 1 and cycle 4 day 1. After peripheral blood was drawn into 8 mL Vacutainer Cell Preparation Tubes, PBMCs were isolated by centrifugation and then cryopreserved.

The investigation overall reported the following: Patients starting nivolumab less than 1 year after ASCT had lower diversity and were excluded from later analyses to avoid confounding by immune reconstitution. CD4+ but not CD8+ TCR diversity rose significantly by C4D1 (p=0.0027 vs p=0.16), most apparent in complete responders (p=0.02). Baseline TCR diversity was reported to be lower in newly diagnosed patients than in healthy donors, and even lower in relapsed/refractory patients. Trial patients achieving complete response had baseline diversity similar to newly diagnosed patients, whereas partial responders and progressors had significantly lower diversity. The study covered only a single clinical trial cohort, and the causes of the repertoire differences, possibly disease activity or prior therapy, were still not defined.

Genomic DNA was isolated using the Qiagen DNeasy kit from unsorted PBMCs as well as from negatively selected CD4+ and CD8+ fractions. Amplification of TCR beta CDR3 regions was done by immunoSEQ multiplex PCR with primers that anneal to V and J segments. A synthetic immune receptor repertoire was used to minimize amplification bias, and remaining bias was computationally removed after sequencing. The paper's data handling went like this. Custom Python scripts were used to quantify repertoire diversity as the Shannon entropy index. Unsorted, CD4+ and CD8+ repertoires were analyzed separately, except in combined analyses where CD4+ and CD8+ sequences were merged in silico. A clone counted as expanded when the clone's frequency after treatment rose at least 2-fold relative to C1D1, and clones undetected at baseline were given a pseudocount of 0.5. Singleton clones were defined as clones with 0 or 1 copy at C1D1, and non-singleton clones were defined as clones with 2 or more copies. Clones expanded in unsorted samples were assigned a CD4+, CD8+ or unknown annotation through matching of protein sequences in sorted samples from the same patient. Diversity changes from C1D1 to C4D1 were tested in paired samples using Wilcoxon tests. TCRdb took this table from immuneACCESS and kept in-frame rearrangements with V and J called. Such tables lack part of the clones; where checked against another copy, unresolved V genes explain under half of the gap, and the rest is unexplained. V and J calls and clone size follow that table, whereas D and trimming were derived from the DNA. The sample table holds more than 140,000 clones, of which approximately 72% were seen once. Roughly 9.2% of the sample comes from the top ten.

The clonotype originates from a human donor with classical Hodgkin lymphoma. The sequencing here drew on peripheral blood mononuclear cells (PBMCs), taken before the second cycle of nivolumab.

The sequenced DNA is TGTGCCAGCAGCTTAACGTCCTCGTACAATGAGCAGTTCTTC. It encodes CASSLTSSYNEQFF. The chain is encoded by TRBV7-3 joined to TRBJ2-1, with no confident D gene call. Looking up the germline V gene yields CDR1 SGHTA and CDR2 FQGTGA. The junction shows trimming of 0 bases on V and 4 bases on J, plus 7 bases between the germline ends. The CDR3 runs 14 amino acids, cysteine and phenylalanine included. The sequence is cut down to CDR3 DNA, 42 bases in frame from base 1.